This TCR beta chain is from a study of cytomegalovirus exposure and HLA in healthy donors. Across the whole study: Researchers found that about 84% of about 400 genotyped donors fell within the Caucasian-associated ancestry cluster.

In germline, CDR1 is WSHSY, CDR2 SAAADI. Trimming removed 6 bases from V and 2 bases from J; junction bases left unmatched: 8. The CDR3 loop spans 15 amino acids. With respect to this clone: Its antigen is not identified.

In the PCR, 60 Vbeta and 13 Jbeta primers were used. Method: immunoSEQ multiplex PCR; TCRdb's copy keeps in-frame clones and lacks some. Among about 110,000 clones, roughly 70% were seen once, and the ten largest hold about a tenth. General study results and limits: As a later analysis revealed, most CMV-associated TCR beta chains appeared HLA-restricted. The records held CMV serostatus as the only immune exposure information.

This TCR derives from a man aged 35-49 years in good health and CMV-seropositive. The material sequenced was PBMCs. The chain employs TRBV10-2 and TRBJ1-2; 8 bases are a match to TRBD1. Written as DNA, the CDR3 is TGCGCCAGCAGCGTGGGACAGGACTACAACTATGGCTACACCTTC. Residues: CASSVGQDYNYGYTF.